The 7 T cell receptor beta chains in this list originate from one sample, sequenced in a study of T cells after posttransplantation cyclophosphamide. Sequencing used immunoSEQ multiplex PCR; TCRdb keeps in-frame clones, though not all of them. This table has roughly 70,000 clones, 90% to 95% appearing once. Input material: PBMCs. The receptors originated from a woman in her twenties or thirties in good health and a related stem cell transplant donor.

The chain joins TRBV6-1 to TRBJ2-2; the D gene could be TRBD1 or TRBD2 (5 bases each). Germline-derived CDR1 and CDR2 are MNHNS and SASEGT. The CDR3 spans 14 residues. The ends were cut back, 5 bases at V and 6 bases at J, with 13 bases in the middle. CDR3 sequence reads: CASSRGAKPGELFF. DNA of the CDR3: TGTGCCAGCAGTCGAGGGGCGAAACCCGGGGAGCTGTTTTTT.

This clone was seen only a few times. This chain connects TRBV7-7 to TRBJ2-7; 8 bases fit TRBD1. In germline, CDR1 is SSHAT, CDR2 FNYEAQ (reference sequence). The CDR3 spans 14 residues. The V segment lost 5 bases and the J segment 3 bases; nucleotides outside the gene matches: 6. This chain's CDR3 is CASSVGQGHYEQYF. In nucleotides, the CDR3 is TGTGCCAGCAGCGTTGGACAGGGCCACTACGAGCAGTACTTC.

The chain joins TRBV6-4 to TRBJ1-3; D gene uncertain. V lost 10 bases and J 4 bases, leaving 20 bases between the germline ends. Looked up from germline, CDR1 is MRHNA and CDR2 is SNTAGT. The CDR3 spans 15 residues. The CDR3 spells CAKPGTPFSGNTIYF. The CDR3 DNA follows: TGTGCCAAACCGGGAACGCCGTTTTCGGGAAACACCATATATTTT.

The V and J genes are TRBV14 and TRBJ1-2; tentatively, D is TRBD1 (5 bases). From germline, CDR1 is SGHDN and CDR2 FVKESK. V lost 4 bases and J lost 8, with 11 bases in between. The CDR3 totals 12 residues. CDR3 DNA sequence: TGTGCCAGCAGCCCAGACAGAACCGGCTACACCTTC. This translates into CASSPDRTGYTF.

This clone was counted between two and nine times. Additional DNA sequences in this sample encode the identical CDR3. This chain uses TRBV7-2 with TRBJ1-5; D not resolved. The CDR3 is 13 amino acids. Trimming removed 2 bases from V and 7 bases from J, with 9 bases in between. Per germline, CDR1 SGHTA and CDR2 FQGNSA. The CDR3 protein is CASSLRVGQPQHF. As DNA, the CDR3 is TGTGCCAGCAGCTTAAGGGTGGGACAGCCCCAGCATTTT.

CDR3 amino acids: CASSVRGVRSGANVLTF. In DNA, the CDR3 is TGTGCCAGCAGTGTACGCGGGGTTCGCTCTGGGGCCAACGTCCTGACTTTC. The V gene is TRBV6-1, the J gene TRBJ2-6; D is perhaps TRBD2 (6 bases). The V end was cut by 4 bases, the J end by 0 bases, with 13 bases between. This CDR3 contains 17 residues. Germline lookup yields CDR1 MNHNS and CDR2 SASEGT.

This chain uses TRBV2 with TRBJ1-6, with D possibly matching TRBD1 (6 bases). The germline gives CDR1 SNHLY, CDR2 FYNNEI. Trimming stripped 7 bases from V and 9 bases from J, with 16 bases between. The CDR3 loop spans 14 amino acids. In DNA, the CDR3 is TGTGCCAGCACCTACACAGGGTTCGGTTCACCCCTCCACTTT. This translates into CASTYTGFGSPLHF.